The next 24 T cell receptor beta chains were all read from a single sample in a study of identical twins. One entry per CDR3 protein, called by TCRdb with MiXCR from the 5' RACE reads. The sample lists fewer than 650,000 distinct CDR3 sequences, 7% to 7.5% occurring once. These data were also reused for a study on yellow fever vaccine responses in identical twins.

Sequences were obtained from PBMCs. These receptors were taken from a woman aged 18-30 years in good health.

V is TRBV19 and J is TRBJ2-7, with a tentative D call TRBD2 (6 bases). Germline V gives CDR1 LNHDA, CDR2 SQIVND (reference sequence). The CDR3 is made up of 12 amino acids. The V and J ends lost 5 bases and 3 bases respectively, with 8 bases between them. CDR3 DNA: TGTGCCAGTAGTCGGGGACTCTACGAGCAGTACTTC. This sequence encodes CASSRGLYEQYF.

This clonotype occurred a few times. CDR3 in amino acids: CSAQQGRGPNQPQHF. The CDR3 DNA is TGCAGTGCTCAACAGGGAAGGGGTCCCAATCAGCCCCAGCATTTT. This sequence joins TRBV20-1 and TRBJ1-5, with a weak D call TRBD1 (6 bases). This CDR3 comprises 15 residues. Germline V lookup: CDR1 DFQATT, CDR2 SNEGSKA (reference sequence). Trimming shortened V by 5 bases and J by 3 bases, and 17 bases separated the two germline ends.

A few counts support this clonotype. The rearrangement links TRBV27 to TRBJ2-2; tentatively, D is TRBD1 or TRBD2 (5 bases each). Trimming took 6 bases from V and 0 from J, leaving 17 bases between them. The CDR3 totals 17 residues. Germline assignment: CDR1 MNHEY and CDR2 SMNVEV (reference sequence). CDR3 in amino acids: CASSKNPGRSNTGELFF. As DNA, the CDR3 is TGTGCCAGCAGCAAAAATCCGGGACGGTCGAACACCGGGGAGCTGTTTTTT.

In regard to this clonotype: A much larger clone lies a single base off, so this may be a read error. This chain links TRBV2 with TRBJ1-1; tentative D call: TRBD1 (5 bases). In germline, CDR1 is SNHLY, CDR2 FYNNEI. This CDR3 has 11 amino acids. V lost 8 bases, J lost 1 base, and 5 bases lay in between. The CDR3 DNA reads TGTGCCAGCGGGACGAACACTGAAGCTTTCTTT. It yields the protein CASGTNTEAFF.

This clonotype was seen a few times. This sequence joins TRBV7-9 and TRBJ2-7; tentatively, D is TRBD1 (5 bases). The CDR3 length is 13 residues. The V end lost 6 bases, the J end lost 0 bases, and 9 bases lay between the germline ends. CDR1 and CDR2 (germline): SEHNR, FQNEAQ (reference sequence). Here the CDR3 DNA reads TGTGCCAGCAGTCAACAGGTCTCCTACGAGCAGTACTTC. Amino acid sequence: CASSQQVSYEQYF.

V gene TRBV24-1 combines with J gene TRBJ2-5, with 8 bases that match TRBD1. The CDR3 is 14 residues long. The J segment lost 0 bases and the V segment lost 9 bases, leaving 5 bases of the junction unmatched. Germline V gene data show CDR1 as KGHDR and CDR2 as SFDVKD. As DNA, the CDR3 is TGTGCCACCCTCCAGGGGGCGTACCAAGAGACCCAGTACTTC. Its protein product is CATLQGAYQETQYF.

In this sample, this clonotype turned up many times. The V and J genes are TRBV3-1 and TRBJ1-1, with D hard to call. The CDR3 extends over 15 amino acids. V was shortened by 4 bases and J by 0 bases, with 12 bases between the two germline ends. In germline, CDR1 is LGHDT, CDR2 YNNKEL (reference sequence). The CDR3 loop is CASSRVRTMNTEAFF. In nucleotides, the CDR3 is TGTGCCAGCAGCCGAGTGAGGACTATGAACACTGAAGCTTTCTTT.

The chain recombines TRBV20-1 with TRBJ1-1, with 8 bases identical to TRBD1. The V gene's germline CDR1 is DFQATT and CDR2 SNEGSKA (reference sequence). The V segment lost 5 bases and the J segment 5 bases; nucleotides outside the gene matches: 10. This CDR3 has 14 amino acids. The CDR3 is CSAEIRTGSTEAFF. The CDR3 bases are TGCAGTGCTGAAATCCGGACAGGGAGTACTGAAGCTTTCTTT.

This clonotype was counted only a few times. The V call is TRBV4-1, the J call TRBJ2-1, with TRBD2 matching over 12 bases. The ends lost 0 bases at V and 4 bases at J; junction bases unmatched: 7. Looked up from germline, CDR1 is MGHRA and CDR2 is YSYEKL. The CDR3 covers 18 residues. CDR3 protein: CASSQETSGGPWYNEQFF. The DNA of the CDR3 is TGCGCCAGCAGCCAAGAGACTAGCGGGGGCCCTTGGTACAATGAGCAGTTCTTC.

This clonotype was detected only a few times. The chain is built from TRBV12-3 or TRBV12-4 and TRBJ2-1; a weak D match, TRBD1 (5 bases). This CDR3 is built from 13 residues. The V and J ends lost 4 bases and 8 bases respectively, with 12 bases between them. The CDR3 protein is CASSSGYGDEQFF. CDR3 nucleotide sequence: TGTGCCAGCAGTTCAGGGTATGGTGATGAGCAGTTCTTC.

This clonotype was picked up a small number of times. A read error may account for a junction end that differs from germline. The chain uses TRBV9 and TRBJ1-3; no firm D call. The germline V gene has CDR1 SGDLS and CDR2 YYNGEE. CDR3 size: 16 residues. CDR3 in DNA: TGTGCCAGCAGCGTAGGGACCGAGTATATTGGAACCACCATATATTTT. Its translation: CASSVGTEYIGTTIYF.

This clonotype showed up just a few times. V gene TRBV15 combines with J gene TRBJ2-7; 13 bases align to TRBD2. The CDR3 runs 15 residues. Germline V gene sequence: CDR1 LNHNV, CDR2 YYDKDF (reference sequence). V gave up 4 bases and J gave up 3 bases; unmatched junction bases: 3. CDR3 region: CATSKGLAGDYEQYV. The CDR3 nucleotides are TGTGCCACCAGCAAAGGACTAGCGGGGGACTACGAGCAGTACGTC.

This clonotype was observed many times. The V and J genes are TRBV21-1 and TRBJ2-7; the table's D gene call, TRBD2, was not cross checked with the DNA. TRBV21-1 is labeled a pseudogene. There are 18 residues in the CDR3. CDR3 amino acids: CASSPSCSGRAITYEQYF. The DNA of the CDR3 is TGTGCCAGCAGCCCCTCTTGCAGCGGGAGGGCAATAACCTACGAGCAGTACTTC.

This clonotype was found a few times. This chain connects TRBV5-1 to TRBJ2-3, with D unresolved. The ends were cut back, 4 bases at V and 3 bases at J, with 18 bases in the middle. The CDR3 contains 16 residues. Germline V gene data show CDR1 as SGHRS and CDR2 as YFSETQ. The CDR3 is CASSPSPTALTDTQYF. The CDR3 DNA sequence: TGCGCCAGCAGCCCCTCCCCGACGGCGTTGACAGATACGCAGTATTTT.

This clonotype occurred a few times. The chain couples TRBV7-2 to TRBJ2-3, with TRBD2 identical over 7 bases. After removal of 5 bases from V and 0 bases from J, the junction contained 11 bases not matched to a gene. CDR1 is SGHTA, CDR2 FQGNSA, per germline. CDR3 length: 17 residues. CDR3 residues: CASSHPLGGASTDTQYF. CDR3 coding DNA: TGTGCCAGCAGCCACCCCTTGGGAGGGGCTAGCACAGATACGCAGTATTTT.

There are a few counts of this clonotype. The genes are TRBV28 and TRBJ2-1; D might be TRBD2 (6 bases). The CDR3 runs to 12 residues. The V end lost 10 bases, the J end lost 6 bases, and 13 bases lay between the germline ends. CDR1 and CDR2 from the germline V gene are MDHEN and SYDVKM. DNA of the CDR3: TGTGCCACCAGCCGGGGGATCAATGAGCAGTTCTTC. This gives the protein CATSRGINEQFF. Using reference TRBV28 and TRBJ2-1 for the parts outside the CDR3, the full variable domain is DVKVTQSSRYLVKRTGEKVFLECVQDMDHENMFWYRQDPGLGLRLIYFSYDVKMKEKGDIPEGYSVSREKKERFSLILESASTNQTSMYLCATSRGINEQFFGPGTRLTVL.

The chain carries TRBV12-3 or TRBV12-4 and TRBJ2-1; 14 bases line up with TRBD2. This CDR3 comprises 15 residues. The V segment lost 8 bases and the J segment 5 bases; nucleotides outside the gene matches: 5. CDR3 region: CASFGTSGSDNEQFF. For the CDR3, the DNA is TGTGCCAGCTTCGGGACTAGCGGGAGTGACAATGAGCAGTTCTTC.

This clonotype was seen repeatedly, ten times or more. The chain carries TRBV12-3 or TRBV12-4 and TRBJ2-2; 8 bases map to TRBD1. After removal of 7 bases from V and 1 base from J, the junction contained 5 bases not matched to a gene. There are 15 residues in the CDR3. CDR3 bases: TGTGCCAGCACCCCCGGGACAGGGAACACCGGGGAGCTGTTTTTT. It is translated as CASTPGTGNTGELFF.

This clonotype was found a few times. DNA for the CDR3: TGTGCCAGCAGTCCGGGGGGGGTGCACACAGATACGCAGTATTTT. Amino acids: CASSPGGVHTDTQYF. This rearrangement joins TRBV28 to TRBJ2-3; 8 bases match TRBD2. The CDR3 spans 15 residues. V trimming: 5 bases; J trimming: 2 bases; junction bases outside the gene matches: 6. Germline CDR1 MDHEN, CDR2 SYDVKM.

The table lists this clonotype with a few counts. V usage is TRBV19 and J usage is TRBJ2-2, with D uncertain. CDR3 length equals 14 residues. Germline V gene data show CDR1 as LNHDA and CDR2 as SQIVND (reference sequence). V shed 7 bases and J shed 0 bases, with 9 bases lying between them. The CDR3 loop is CASNEVSNTGELFF. CDR3 nucleotides: TGTGCCAGTAATGAGGTGTCGAACACCGGGGAGCTGTTTTTT.

This clonotype was picked up a small number of times. This rearrangement joins TRBV20-1 to TRBJ2-2, with 8 bases lining up with TRBD1. The CDR3 loop spans 15 amino acids. Germline values: CDR1 DFQATT, CDR2 SNEGSKA (reference sequence). V was clipped by 6 bases and J by 5 bases; unmatched bases: 11. The CDR3 sequence: CSAPRTGLQTGELFF. CDR3 DNA sequence: TGCAGTGCCCCAAGGACAGGGCTACAGACCGGGGAGCTGTTTTTT.

This chain joins TRBV5-1 and TRBJ2-1; perhaps TRBD1 as D (6 bases). This CDR3 is built from 15 residues. V lost 4 bases to trimming and J lost 5 bases, with 16 bases between them. CDR1 and CDR2 (germline): SGHRS, YFSETQ. The CDR3 sequence: CASSPGHLTDNEQFF. DNA of the CDR3: TGCGCCAGCAGCCCGGGACACTTGACGGACAATGAGCAGTTCTTC.

This clonotype was seen a few times. The chain has TRBV20-1 and TRBJ2-4, with a possible D match to TRBD2 (5 bases). The ends were cut back, 6 bases at V and 8 bases at J, with 11 bases in the middle. Germline CDR1 and CDR2: DFQATT and SNEGSKA (reference sequence). This CDR3 region has 11 residues. CDR3 region: CSAPRGDIQYF. The CDR3 DNA sequence: TGCAGTGCCCCACGGGGAGACATTCAGTACTTC.

This rearrangement joins TRBV20-1 to TRBJ2-7; D not certain. Germline CDR1 and CDR2: DFQATT and SNEGSKA (reference sequence). Deletions cut 1 base from V and 2 bases from J, with 9 bases between. This CDR3 region has 13 residues. CDR3 region: CSARGPATYEQYF. CDR3 coding DNA: TGCAGTGCTAGAGGCCCAGCGACCTACGAGCAGTACTTC.